The 30 T cell receptor beta chains below were found in one sample sequenced in a study of molecular identifiers for immune sequencing clone quantification. TCRdb analysed the PCR reads with MiXCR anew, one entry per CDR3 protein. The sample yields about 640,000 distinct CDR3 sequences, 20% seen once. What was sequenced was naive CD8+ T cells from blood, with Jurkat cell RNA spiked in. Regarding subset: FACS-sorted CD8+CD4-CCR7+CD45RA+ naive T cells. The source of these receptors is a human donor in good health. Some libraries in this study had Jurkat cell RNA spiked in.

This clonotype was counted a few times. V and J are TRBV29-1 and TRBJ1-2; no definite D call. The CDR3 covers 11 residues. V was trimmed by 6 bases and J by 4 bases, leaving 9 bases between them. Germline CDR1 and CDR2: SQVTM and ANQGSEA. The CDR3 reads CSVPESYGYTF. The CDR3 nucleotides are TGCAGCGTCCCGGAAAGCTATGGCTACACCTTC.

This clonotype has a count of ten or more. This chain links TRBV15 with TRBJ1-6; D unclear. The CDR3 is 14 amino acids. Germline V CDR1 and CDR2: LNHNV, YYDKDF (reference sequence). Trimming took off 1 base at V and 5 bases at J, with 6 bases between the two ends. CDR3 sequence: CATSRVPNNSPLHF. The CDR3 DNA sequence: TGTGCCACCAGCAGAGTACCGAATAATTCACCCCTCCACTTT.

Points on this clonotype: This may be a read error: a much more frequent sequence differs by one nucleotide. The chain joins TRBV3-1 to TRBJ2-2, with D maybe TRBD2 (7 bases). There are 16 residues in the CDR3. Germline CDR1 reads LGHDT; CDR2 reads YNNKEL (reference sequence). V shed 2 bases and J shed 6 bases, with 16 bases lying between them. Written as DNA, the CDR3 is TGTGCCAGCAGCCAATATCTACGGGGGGCAGCCGGGGAGCTGTTTTTT. Translated, it gives CASSQYLRGAAGELFF.

Points on this clonotype: This may come from a read error, since a much larger clone is one base off. V is TRBV13 and J is TRBJ2-1; 11 bases are shared with TRBD2. CDR1 and CDR2 from the germline V gene are PRHDT and FYEKMQ (reference sequence). The CDR3 loop spans 15 amino acids. The trim removed 5 bases at V and 2 bases at J, leaving 2 bases unmatched. The CDR3 sequence: CASSGSGRAYNEQFF. In DNA, the CDR3 is TGTGCCAGCAGCGGTAGCGGGAGGGCCTACAATGAGCAGTTCTTC.

This clonotype has a count of ten or more. The CDR3 loop is CASSPETGASYEQYF. The CDR3 nucleotides are TGTGCCAGCAGCCCGGAGACAGGGGCCAGCTACGAGCAGTACTTC. This chain joins TRBV16 and TRBJ2-7, with 8 bases lining up with TRBD1. The CDR3 is 15 residues long. V trimming: 4 bases; J trimming: 3 bases; junction bases outside the gene matches: 8. Germline V gene lookup returns CDR1 KGHSY and CDR2 FQNENV.

The rearrangement links TRBV7-9 to TRBJ2-1; 10 bases align to TRBD2. Germline V gene data show CDR1 as SEHNR and CDR2 as FQNEAQ (reference sequence). CDR3 length: 14 amino acids. V trimming: 5 bases; J trimming: 9 bases; junction bases outside the gene matches: 7. CDR3 bases: TGTGCCAGCAGCCCGGACCCTAGCGGGGGTGAGCAGTTCTTC. This translates into CASSPDPSGGEQFF.

This clonotype was detected many times. The V and J genes are TRBV12-3 or TRBV12-4 and TRBJ2-3; D gene unclear. Trimming cost V 7 bases and J 6 bases, with 14 bases left between them. The CDR3 is made up of 13 amino acids. The CDR3 region is CASTDRPVDTQYF. The CDR3 nucleotides are TGTGCCAGCACTGATCGGCCGGTCGATACGCAGTATTTT.

This clonotype was seen only a few times. The chain joins TRBV20-1 to TRBJ1-3; no clear D. This CDR3 has 15 amino acids. Germline V gene data show CDR1 as DFQATT and CDR2 as SNEGSKA (reference sequence). Deletions cut 6 bases from V and 0 bases from J, with 15 bases between. The CDR3 sequence is CSAPDHSRSGNTIYF. The CDR3, as DNA: TGCAGTGCCCCAGACCACAGTCGCTCTGGAAACACCATATATTTT.

At least ten counts were recorded for this clonotype. V usage is TRBV29-1 and J usage is TRBJ2-2; 9 positions agree with TRBD1. CDR1 SQVTM and CDR2 ANQGSEA come from the germline V gene. J gave up 4 bases and V 1 base, and 7 bases lay outside the gene matches. The length of the CDR3 is 16 residues. CDR3 DNA sequence: TGCAGCGTTGAAGTCTCGACAGGGGGAGGCACCGGGGAGCTGTTTTTT. It specifies CSVEVSTGGGTGELFF.

Concerning this clonotype itself: Since a much larger clone is just one base distant, this may be a read error. V is TRBV9 and J is TRBJ2-5, with TRBD2 identical over 9 bases. The CDR3 spans 17 residues. The germline V gene has CDR1 SGDLS and CDR2 YYNGEE. The CDR3 loop reads CASSDPSRTSDQGTRYF. The CDR3 nucleotides read TGTGCCAGCAGCGATCCCTCCCGGACTAGCGATCAAGGGACCCGGTACTTC. The full variable domain, its missing parts supplied by reference TRBV9 and TRBJ2-5, is DSGVTQTPKHLITATGQRVTLRCSPRSGDLSVYWYQQSLDQGLQFLIQYYNGEERAKGNILERFSAQQFPDLHSELNLSSLELGDSALYFCASSDPSRTSDQGTRYFGPGTRLLVL.

To note about this clonotype: A read error may be the cause here, since a much bigger clone is one base away. The V gene is TRBV20-1, the J gene TRBJ2-7; 10 bases align to TRBD1. The CDR3 loop spans 14 amino acids. V gave up 2 bases and J gave up 5 bases; unmatched junction bases: 6. Germline lookup yields CDR1 DFQATT and CDR2 SNEGSKA (reference sequence). Written as DNA, the CDR3 is TGCAGTGCTAGATCCGACAGGGGGCTGGACGAGCAGTACTTC. The encoded protein is CSARSDRGLDEQYF.

The J gene is TRBJ2-7, the V gene TRBV19, with D perhaps TRBD2 (6 bases). In germline, CDR1 is LNHDA, CDR2 SQIVND (reference sequence). This CDR3 region has 12 residues. Trimming shortened V by 9 bases and J by 6 bases, and 15 bases separated the two germline ends. CDR3 region: CASRDWDGEQYF. DNA of the CDR3: TGTGCCAGCCGGGACTGGGATGGCGAGCAGTACTTC.

In regard to this clonotype: A much bigger clone sits one base away, suggesting this may be a read error. The chain links TRBV4-1 to TRBJ2-5; tentatively, D is TRBD1 or TRBD2 (5 bases each). Germline V gene lookup returns CDR1 MGHRA and CDR2 YSYEKL. This CDR3 comprises 12 residues. The CDR3 spells CASSTDPGTRYF. Written as DNA, the CDR3 is TGCGCCAGCAGCACCGATCCCGGGACCCGGTACTTC.

This clonotype was recorded many times. This chain joins TRBV5-4 and TRBJ1-2; TRBD1 matches at 7 bases. V trimming: 6 bases; J trimming: 3 bases; junction bases outside the gene matches: 5. Germline V gene sequence: CDR1 SGHNT, CDR2 YYREEE (reference sequence). The CDR3 totals 13 residues. CDR3 residues: CASNRQGYYGYTF. The CDR3 coding sequence is TGTGCCAGCAACCGACAGGGCTACTATGGCTACACCTTC.

As regards this clonotype: This could be a read error, since a much larger clone is one nucleotide away. This chain links TRBV6-5 with TRBJ2-5; possibly TRBD1 for D (5 bases). Between the trimmed V and J ends, which lost 2 bases and 2 bases, there was a span of 12 bases. Germline CDR1 and CDR2: MNHEY and SVGAGI. This CDR3 comprises 15 residues. Written as DNA, the CDR3 is TGTGCCAGCAGTTACGACAGCAGGCTACAAGAGACCCAGTACTTC. Amino acids: CASSYDSRLQETQYF.

Many counts were recorded for this clonotype. CDR3 protein: CASSISDWVYEQYF. The CDR3 region has the DNA TGTGCCAGCAGTATCTCCGATTGGGTCTACGAGCAGTACTTC. The chain combines TRBV6-2 or TRBV6-3 with TRBJ2-7; D uncertain. Trimming removed 5 bases from V and 3 bases from J, with 14 bases in between. The CDR3 sequence is 14 residues long. In germline, CDR1 is MNHEY, CDR2 SVGEGT.

There are many counts of this clonotype. V usage is TRBV25-1 and J usage is TRBJ2-3; D is uncertain. Germline V CDR1 and CDR2: MGHDK, SYGVNS. V was cut by 4 bases and J by 6 bases, with 11 bases left in between. This CDR3 is built from 13 residues. The CDR3 bases are TGTGCCAGCAGTGCTTCGGTCTACGATACGCAGTATTTT. Protein sequence: CASSASVYDTQYF.

Comment on this clonotype: Possible read error: a much larger clone is one base away. The chain uses TRBV2 and TRBJ1-5, with TRBD1 as a possible D gene (5 bases). CDR1 is SNHLY and CDR2 is FYNNEI in the germline V gene. V shed 0 bases and J shed 0 bases, with 12 bases lying between them. CDR3 length: 17 amino acids. The CDR3 sequence is CASSEAVGGYSNQPQHF. The CDR3 nucleotides read TGTGCCAGCAGTGAAGCTGTCGGGGGTTATAGCAATCAGCCCCAGCATTTT. Based on the CDR3 plus reference TRBV2 and TRBJ1-5, the full variable domain is EPEVTQTPSHQVTQMGQEVILRCVPISNHLYFYWYRQILGQKVEFLVSFYNNEISEKSEIFDDQFSVERPDGSNFTLKIRSTKLEDSAMYFCASSEAVGGYSNQPQHFGDGTRLSIL.

The table lists this clonotype with many counts. The gene calls are TRBV30 and TRBJ2-7; D possibly corresponds to TRBD2 (6 bases). CDR3 length: 15 residues. Trimming removed 3 bases at V and 3 bases at J, with 18 bases between. Germline V gene sequence: CDR1 GTSNPN, CDR2 SVGIG (reference sequence). In nucleotides, the CDR3 is TGTGCCTGGAGGCCCCCCGGGGGTTATGTCTACGAGCAGTACTTC. Amino acids: CAWRPPGGYVYEQYF.

This clonotype was counted between two and nine times. Relative to the germline gene, one junction end is altered; a read error may explain this. This chain uses TRBV6-1 with TRBJ2-1; no clear D. There are 13 residues in the CDR3. The V gene's germline CDR1 is MNHNS and CDR2 SASEGT. CDR3 region: CASLADSYSEQFF. As DNA, the CDR3 is TGTGCCAGCCTTGCTGACTCCTACAGTGAGCAGTTCTTC.

At least ten counts were recorded for this clonotype. The chain combines TRBV4-2 with TRBJ1-1; the D gene is possibly TRBD1 (6 bases). With 1 base removed from V and 1 base from J, the gap between germline ends came to 7 bases. Per germline, CDR1 LGHNA and CDR2 YNFKEQ. This CDR3 is 14 amino acids long. The CDR3 loop reads CASSQGQANTEAFF. In DNA, the CDR3 is TGTGCCAGCAGCCAAGGACAGGCGAACACTGAAGCTTTCTTT.

The J gene is TRBJ2-7, the V gene TRBV20-1, with D perhaps TRBD2 (6 bases). Germline CDR1 DFQATT, CDR2 SNEGSKA (reference sequence). Deletions cut 6 bases from V and 0 bases from J, with 12 bases between. The length of the CDR3 is 13 residues. Written as DNA, the CDR3 is TGCAGTGCGCGGGGCTTTCTCTCCTACGAGCAGTACTTC. As protein: CSARGFLSYEQYF.

Ten or more counts support this clonotype. The V and J genes are TRBV4-3 and TRBJ2-7; D is unclear. The V gene lost 0 bases and the J gene lost 0 bases, with 6 bases spanning the gap. The CDR3 spans 14 residues. The germline V gene encodes CDR1 LGHNA and CDR2 YSLEER. CDR3 residues: CASSQDYSSYEQYF. The CDR3 bases are TGCGCCAGCAGCCAAGACTACAGCTCCTACGAGCAGTACTTC.

This clonotype was seen many times. The V call is TRBV7-9, the J call TRBJ1-6, with a tentative D call TRBD1 (5 bases). CDR1 and CDR2 from the germline V gene are SEHNR and FQNEAQ (reference sequence). Trimming left V 7 bases short and J 4 bases short, with 14 bases between. This CDR3 has 15 amino acids. As DNA, the CDR3 is TGTGCCAGCAAAGTCGACAGCTATTATAATTCACCCCTCCACTTT. This encodes CASKVDSYYNSPLHF.

For this clonotype: This may stem from a read error, because a much larger clone lies one nucleotide away. V gene TRBV7-9 combines with J gene TRBJ2-1; 7 nucleotides agree with TRBD2. Per germline, CDR1 SEHNR and CDR2 FQNEAQ (reference sequence). This CDR3 has 13 amino acids. V trimming: 11 bases; J trimming: 4 bases; junction bases outside the gene matches: 8. CDR3 loop: CACGGSRYNEQFF. CDR3 coding DNA: TGTGCCTGTGGCGGGAGTAGGTACAATGAGCAGTTCTTC. Looking up the rest from reference TRBV7-9 and TRBJ2-1 gives the full variable domain: DTGVSQNPRHKITKRGQNVTFRCDPISEHNRLYWYRQTLGQGPEFLTYFQNEAQLEKSRLLSDRFSAERPKGSFSTLEIQRTEQGDSAMYLCACGGSRYNEQFFGPGTRLTVL.

This clonotype was found many times. Here the CDR3 DNA reads TGCAGCGTTGAAGCAATCCCCCCGGGGCAGTTCTTC. Residues: CSVEAIPPGQFF. The chain joins TRBV29-1 to TRBJ2-1; D is undetermined. V was trimmed by 1 base and J by 12 bases, leaving 13 bases between them. This CDR3 region has 12 residues. Germline-derived CDR1 and CDR2 are SQVTM and ANQGSEA.

This clonotype was counted at least ten times. The chain is built from TRBV7-9 and TRBJ2-7, with unresolved D. Trimming stripped 4 bases from V and 3 bases from J, with 7 bases between. This CDR3 has 12 amino acids. Per the germline V gene, CDR1 is SEHNR and CDR2 is FQNEAQ (reference sequence). CDR3 sequence reads: CASSSEYYEQYF. The CDR3 DNA reads TGTGCCAGCAGCTCGGAATACTACGAGCAGTACTTC.

The table lists this clonotype with many counts. This chain links TRBV29-1 with TRBJ1-1; unclear D gene. V was clipped by 3 bases and J by 4 bases, with 6 bases between them. In germline, CDR1 is SQVTM, CDR2 ANQGSEA. This CDR3 region has 11 residues. The chain's CDR3 is CSVDLGTEAFF. The CDR3 DNA sequence: TGCAGCGTTGACCTGGGCACTGAAGCTTTCTTT.

This chain uses TRBV4-1 with TRBJ2-1, with D possibly TRBD2 on 5 matching bases. Germline CDR1 is MGHRA and CDR2 is YSYEKL. V shed 1 base and J shed 10 bases, with 8 bases lying between them. The CDR3 consists of 12 residues. The CDR3 DNA reads TGCGCCAGCAGCCAAGCCTCGGGAGAGCAGTTCTTC. It specifies CASSQASGEQFF.

As concerns this clonotype: The junction departs from germline at one end; a sequencing error may be responsible. V usage is TRBV7-9 and J usage is TRBJ2-2; TRBD2 might be the D (6 bases). CDR3 size: 16 residues. Germline values: CDR1 SEHNR, CDR2 FQNEAQ (reference sequence). As DNA, the CDR3 is TGTGCCAGCAGCTTAGGCGAGGGCGGGATCACCGGGGAGCCGTTTTTT. It translates to CASSLGEGGITGEPFF.